The clone carrying this T cell receptor (beta chain) was recorded a few times. Its antigen is not known. Full-length variable regions came from constant-region reverse primers plus semi-nested Nested Universal Primer A PCR. A single record per CDR3 protein comes from TCRdb applying MiXCR to the 5' RACE reads. The sample shows fewer than 55,000 distinct CDR3 sequences, approximately 23% of them seen only once. V was cut by 0 bases and J by 8 bases, with 20 bases left in between. Germline values: CDR1 DFQATT, CDR2 SNEGSKA (reference sequence). This CDR3 has 16 residues. Treg sorting used a CD4+CD25+CD127-/low gate. Study-level points and caveats: Tumor Tregs overlapped most with tumor, then blood, naive CD4+ cells.

The sequence was collected from a female donor with breast cancer. Sequenced input: Tregs sorted from a lymph node. The genes are TRBV20-1 and TRBJ2-1; TRBD1 or TRBD2 may be the D gene (5 bases each). The CDR3 DNA follows: TGCAGTGCTAGAGATTATAGCGCCCATTTAGGGGATGAGCAGTTCTTC. Protein sequence: CSARDYSAHLGDEQFF.